This TCR beta chain emerged from a study of human T cells and chemical hapten exposure. As for the study in general: Per-sample TCR yield variability stemmed mainly from small pooled library volume differences.

CDR3 size: 18 residues. Time point given: patch test 1, 2 weeks after DPC sensitization. Indicated treatment: therapeutic diphenylcyclopropenone sensitization with weekly scalp DPC. Individual cDNA molecules received unique molecular identifiers in the library. TCRdb reprocessed the RACE reads via MiXCR and lists one record per CDR3 protein. Of 75,000 to 100,000 distinct CDR3 sequences in the sample, under 12% were seen once. This specimen was whole blood, taken in connection with sensitization to the hapten diphenylcyclopropenone (DPC). This rearrangement joins TRBV21-1 to TRBJ2-7; TRBD2 was called by the table and not checked on the DNA. TRBV21-1 is assigned pseudogene status. The source of this sequence is a man aged 40-49 years with alopecia areata. Some clones in this sample may be carry-over from other donors' samples. The DNA for the CDR3 is TGTGCCAGCAGCCCCCAAGGTGCTAGCGGGATGGGAAAATACGAGCAGTACGTC. Amino acid sequence: CASSPQGASGMGKYEQYV.